The next 20 T cell receptor beta chains were all read from a single sample in a study of Siglec-9 on CD8 T cells in melanoma. Produced via immunoSEQ multiplex PCR; TCRdb's table is partial and in-frame only. The data contain 30,000 to 45,000 clones, about four fifths of them singletons. The specimen was Siglec-9- CD8+ T cells sorted from blood. The receptors were gathered from a human donor in good health.

The chain recombines TRBV10-2 with TRBJ2-3; 12 positions agree with TRBD2. The V segment lost 4 bases and the J segment 5 bases; nucleotides outside the gene matches: 7. The CDR3 runs to 16 residues. Germline V gene sequence: CDR1 WSHSY, CDR2 SAAADI. The CDR3 DNA follows: TGCGCCAGCAGTGTGCTAGCGGGGGGGCTGGTAGATACGCAGTATTTT. Translating gives CASSVLAGGLVDTQYF.

This chain uses TRBV2 with TRBJ2-7, with D perhaps matching TRBD1 (6 bases). CDR3 size: 14 residues. Trimming took off 1 base at V and 3 bases at J, with 10 bases between the two ends. Looked up from germline, CDR1 is SNHLY and CDR2 is FYNNEI. CDR3 sequence: CASSEGGRLYEQYF. The CDR3 coding sequence is TGTGCCAGCAGTGAAGGGGGGCGCCTCTACGAGCAGTACTTC.

The V call is TRBV11-2, the J call TRBJ2-4, with 7 bases fitting TRBD1. The length of the CDR3 is 17 residues. Germline CDR1 is SGHAT and CDR2 is FQNNGV. After removal of 4 bases from V and 4 bases from J, the junction contained 13 bases not matched to a gene. CDR3 nucleotides: TGTGCCAGCAGCTGGACAACAGGGGAAGGGCGGAAAAACATTCAGTACTTC. Translating it yields CASSWTTGEGRKNIQYF.

The genes are TRBV6-1 and TRBJ2-1; unclear D gene. V dropped 4 bases and J dropped 0 bases, with 7 bases sitting between them. In germline, CDR1 is MNHNS, CDR2 SASEGT. The CDR3 consists of 14 residues. The CDR3 is CASSGGSSYNEQFF. The CDR3 nucleotides are TGTGCCAGCAGTGGAGGTTCCTCCTACAATGAGCAGTTCTTC.

V gene TRBV30 combines with J gene TRBJ1-1; TRBD1 is a possible D gene (5 bases). The V end was cut by 4 bases, the J end by 8 bases, with 14 bases between. Germline assignment: CDR1 GTSNPN and CDR2 SVGIG (reference sequence). CDR3 length: 12 residues. CDR3 amino acids: CAWTPGAGEAFF. The DNA of the CDR3 is TGTGCCTGGACCCCTGGGGCGGGAGAAGCTTTCTTT.

The V and J genes are TRBV7-9 and TRBJ2-3, with 8 positions matching TRBD2. This CDR3 has 17 residues. CDR1 is SEHNR and CDR2 is FQNEAQ in the germline V gene (reference sequence). Germline trimming cut 11 bases from V and 3 bases from J; bases unmatched to any gene: 19. In DNA, the CDR3 is TGTGCCCAGGAGGGGTGGAATAGCGGGAAGGAAACAGATACGCAGTATTTT. As protein: CAQEGWNSGKETDTQYF.

The V call is TRBV6-5, the J call TRBJ2-1, with unresolved D. The CDR3 contains 14 residues. Germline V gives CDR1 MNHEY, CDR2 SVGAGI. V was trimmed by 6 bases and J by 2 bases, leaving 11 bases between them. CDR3 nucleotides: TGTGCCAGCAGCCCCGGATACACCTACAATGAGCAGTTCTTC. Its translation: CASSPGYTYNEQFF.

V usage is TRBV28 and J usage is TRBJ2-7, with D possibly matching TRBD2 (6 bases). The germline V gene encodes CDR1 MDHEN and CDR2 SYDVKM. The CDR3 is 15 residues long. Trimming took off 7 bases at V and 3 bases at J, with 19 bases between the two ends. The CDR3 DNA reads TGTGCCAGCAAGGGTTGGGGGGTCCTTTTCTACGAGCAGTACTTC. Translating it yields CASKGWGVLFYEQYF.

The rearrangement links TRBV27 to TRBJ2-3, with D possibly being TRBD2 (7 bases). Germline V gene data show CDR1 as MNHEY and CDR2 as SMNVEV (reference sequence). Between the trimmed V and J ends, which lost 6 bases and 5 bases, there was a span of 21 bases. The CDR3 loop spans 16 amino acids. The CDR3 reads CASSPVWGGEGDTQYF. Here the CDR3 DNA reads TGTGCCAGCAGCCCCGTCTGGGGGGGCGAAGGAGATACGCAGTATTTT.

This clone was recorded a few times. This chain links TRBV6-1 with TRBJ2-7; D ambiguous. Germline-derived CDR1 and CDR2 are MNHNS and SASEGT. The CDR3 spans 15 residues. Trimming shortened V by 3 bases and J by 5 bases, and 17 bases separated the two germline ends. Here the CDR3 reads CASSDLRHPPNEQYF. DNA of the CDR3: TGTGCCAGCAGTGACTTACGACACCCACCCAACGAGCAGTACTTC.

The rearrangement links TRBV5-1 to TRBJ2-2; D possibly corresponds to TRBD1 (5 bases). V was clipped by 0 bases and J by 6 bases, with 9 bases between them. Germline-derived CDR1 and CDR2 are SGHRS and YFSETQ. CDR3 length equals 14 residues. The CDR3 loop reads CASSLVGAAGELFF. CDR3 sequence (DNA): TGCGCCAGCAGCTTGGTAGGGGCGGCCGGGGAGCTGTTTTTT.

This clone has only one observation. This chain connects TRBV18 to TRBJ2-1; D perhaps matches TRBD2 (6 bases). Trimming removed 3 bases at V and 5 bases at J, with 17 bases between. There are 16 residues in the CDR3. In germline, CDR1 is KGHSH, CDR2 LQKENI. The CDR3 here is CASSPGTGGPHNEQFF. Here the CDR3 DNA reads TGTGCCAGCTCACCGGGAACCGGGGGACCGCACAATGAGCAGTTCTTC.

The V gene is TRBV30, the J gene TRBJ1-5, with TRBD1 as a possible D gene (6 bases). The germline gives CDR1 GTSNPN, CDR2 SVGIG (reference sequence). V was clipped by 6 bases and J by 1 base, with 22 bases between them. The CDR3 length is 17 residues. The CDR3 sequence is CACSPGGGGWSNQPQHF. CDR3 nucleotide sequence: TGTGCCTGTTCGCCGGGGGGCGGGGGTTGGAGCAATCAGCCCCAGCATTTT.

A single count supports this clone. This chain connects TRBV28 to TRBJ1-5, with TRBD1 as a possible D gene (5 bases). Germline lookup yields CDR1 MDHEN and CDR2 SYDVKM. The CDR3 is made up of 12 amino acids. Trimming removed 3 bases from V and 6 bases from J, with 6 bases in between. CDR3 coding DNA: TGTGCCAGCAGTTTGGGGGGTCAGCCCCAGCATTTT. It is translated as CASSLGGQPQHF.

This clone appeared a few times. V and J are TRBV6-1 and TRBJ2-7, with TRBD2 matching over 8 bases. The germline V gene encodes CDR1 MNHNS and CDR2 SASEGT. V was clipped by 4 bases and J by 3 bases; unmatched bases: 8. This CDR3 spans 15 amino acids. The CDR3 spells CASSVLGGGSYEQYF. In DNA form, the CDR3 reads TGTGCCAGCAGTGTCTTGGGCGGGGGGAGCTACGAGCAGTACTTC.

The V gene is TRBV6-1, the J gene TRBJ2-5, with 7 bases aligning to TRBD2. CDR1 is MNHNS, CDR2 SASEGT, per germline. The V gene end was trimmed by 0 bases and the J gene end by 3 bases; junction bases not matched to a gene: 10. The CDR3 sequence is 17 residues long. This chain's CDR3 is CASSEALGGGPKETQYF. CDR3 in DNA: TGTGCCAGCAGTGAAGCTCTCGGGGGAGGGCCTAAAGAGACCCAGTACTTC.

The table lists this clone with a count of one. The chain links TRBV2 to TRBJ2-7, with TRBD1 matching 7 bases. The CDR3 is 18 residues long. V gave up 4 bases and J gave up 7 bases; unmatched junction bases: 22. Germline CDR1 reads SNHLY; CDR2 reads FYNNEI. The chain's CDR3 is CASSGRETGPPPLGEQYF. The CDR3 DNA follows: TGTGCCAGCAGTGGTAGAGAGACAGGGCCCCCCCCACTGGGGGAGCAGTACTTC.

The rearrangement uses TRBV7-9 and TRBJ1-5, with 8 positions matching TRBD1. Germline CDR1 SEHNR, CDR2 FQNEAQ (reference sequence). V was pared by 4 bases and J by 7 bases, with 6 bases of the junction left unmatched. The CDR3 length is 14 residues. As DNA, the CDR3 is TGTGCCAGCAGCTACGGACAGGGACTACAGCCCCAGCATTTT. Translating gives CASSYGQGLQPQHF.

V usage is TRBV7-8 and J usage is TRBJ2-5; D is possibly TRBD1 (6 bases). The V and J ends lost 6 bases and 5 bases respectively, with 19 bases between them. The CDR3 sequence is 15 residues long. The germline V gene encodes CDR1 SGHVS and CDR2 FQNEAQ. The CDR3 DNA sequence: TGTGCCAGCAGTTACCCGGGGACAAGAAGCGAGACCCAGTACTTC. This translates into CASSYPGTRSETQYF.

This clone was seen once. V is TRBV7-6 and J is TRBJ2-1, with D unresolved. The CDR3 has 13 amino acids. V was cut by 1 base and J by 1 base, with 2 bases left in between. Germline lookup yields CDR1 SGHVS and CDR2 FNYEAQ. CDR3 bases: TGTGCCAGCAGCTTAGATTCCTACAATGAGCAGTTCTTC. Amino acid sequence: CASSLDSYNEQFF.